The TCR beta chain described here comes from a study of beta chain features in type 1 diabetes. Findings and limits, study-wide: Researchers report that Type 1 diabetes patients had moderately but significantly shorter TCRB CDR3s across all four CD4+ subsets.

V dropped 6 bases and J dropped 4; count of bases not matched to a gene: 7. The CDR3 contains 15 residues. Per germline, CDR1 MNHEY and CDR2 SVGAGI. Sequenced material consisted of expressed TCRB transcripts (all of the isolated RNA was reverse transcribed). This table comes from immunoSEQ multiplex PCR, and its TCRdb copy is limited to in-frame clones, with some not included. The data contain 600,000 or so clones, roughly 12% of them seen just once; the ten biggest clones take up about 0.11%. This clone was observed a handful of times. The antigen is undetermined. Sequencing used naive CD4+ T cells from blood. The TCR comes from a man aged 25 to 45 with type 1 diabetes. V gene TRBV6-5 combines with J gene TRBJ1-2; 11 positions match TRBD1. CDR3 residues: CASSPGQGASYGYTF. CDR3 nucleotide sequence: TGTGCCAGCAGCCCCGGACAGGGGGCGAGCTATGGCTACACCTTC.